This T cell receptor (beta chain) was documented in a study of identical twins. Via MiXCR, TCRdb re-called the 5' RACE reads, giving one row per CDR3 protein. The sample holds about 200,000 distinct CDR3 sequences, approximately 16% seen once. This CDR3 is 12 amino acids long. Deletions cut 5 bases from V and 4 bases from J, with 7 bases between. CDR1 and CDR2 (germline): SGHVS, FQNEAQ. These sequences were also reported in another study, on T cells expressing NK-cell markers. According to that study: More than 5 donors showed dominant NKG2C+ clonotypes comprising roughly 1.0-7.0% of their CD8+ T cells. Clones of NKG2C+ T cells that had expanded were of unclear HCMV specificity.

The source material was CD8+ T cells sorted from blood. The TCR was taken from a woman under 30 in good health. The gene calls are TRBV7-8 and TRBJ2-3; D call uncertain. Here the CDR3 reads CASSPQSDTQYF. The CDR3, as DNA: TGTGCCAGCAGCCCTCAGTCAGATACGCAGTATTTT.